Below are 32 T cell receptor beta chains sequenced from a single sample in a study of cytomegalovirus exposure and HLA in healthy donors. Primers for the PCR totalled 60 Vbeta and 13 Jbeta. Repertoires were generated with immunoSEQ multiplex PCR, while TCRdb's copy carries only in-frame clones and drops some. This table holds about 67,000 clones, approximately 67% found once. Sample: PBMCs. The receptors come from a woman in her twenties or thirties in good health and CMV-seronegative.

The chain is built from TRBV7-2 and TRBJ2-5; TRBD1 agrees at 7 bases. The germline CDR1 and CDR2 sequences are SGHTA and FQGNSA. CDR3 size: 12 residues. V dropped 5 bases and J dropped 7; count of bases not matched to a gene: 4. CDR3 DNA sequence: TGTGCCAGCAGCCTGGACAGGACGACCCAGTACTTC. Residues: CASSLDRTTQYF.

This clone was seen more than once but under ten times. The chain couples TRBV6-6 to TRBJ1-6, with 9 bases aligning to TRBD1. This CDR3 contains 14 residues. Trimming cost V 4 bases and J 8 bases; bases outside gene matches: 3. Germline assignment: CDR1 MNHNY and CDR2 SVGAGI (reference sequence). CDR3 bases: TGTGCCAGCAGTTGGACAGGGGAGGATTCACCCCTCCACTTT. Its translation: CASSWTGEDSPLHF.

This clone occurred a few times. The rearrangement uses TRBV19 and TRBJ1-6, with 8 bases fitting TRBD1. Germline V gives CDR1 LNHDA, CDR2 SQIVND (reference sequence). The trim removed 3 bases at V and 11 bases at J, leaving 6 bases unmatched. The CDR3 has 14 residues. CDR3 residues: CASSIRQGATPLHF. The CDR3 nucleotides read TGTGCCAGTAGTATTCGTCAGGGGGCGACACCCCTCCACTTT. Full variable domain (outside the CDR3, taken from reference TRBV19 and TRBJ1-6): DGGITQSPKYLFRKEGQNVTLSCEQNLNHDAMYWYRQDPGQGLRLIYYSQIVNDFQKGDIAEGYSVSREKKESFPLTVTSAQKNPTAFYLCASSIRQGATPLHFGNGTRLTVT.

The V gene is TRBV28, the J gene TRBJ1-4, with D uncertain. The CDR3 covers 14 residues. Deletions cut 4 bases from V and 0 bases from J, with 6 bases between. Germline V gene sequence: CDR1 MDHEN, CDR2 SYDVKM. CDR3: CASSSVATNEKLFF. CDR3 sequence (DNA): TGTGCCAGCAGTTCGGTGGCAACTAATGAAAAACTGTTTTTT.

The V gene is TRBV30, the J gene TRBJ1-2; 9 nucleotides line up with TRBD1. Germline CDR1 reads GTSNPN; CDR2 reads SVGIG (reference sequence). Germline trimming cut 6 bases from V and 1 base from J; bases unmatched to any gene: 6. CDR3 length: 14 amino acids. CDR3 sequence: CACLQGANNYGYTF. The DNA of the CDR3 is TGTGCCTGCCTACAGGGGGCAAATAACTATGGCTACACCTTC. Complete variable domain (other parts from reference TRBV30 and TRBJ1-2): SQTIHQWPATLVQPVGSPLSLECTVEGTSNPNLYWYRQAAGRGLQLLFYSVGIGQISSEVPQNLSASRPQDRQFILSSKKLLLSDSGFYLCACLQGANNYGYTFGSGTRLTVV.

The sample holds a few counts of this clone. The V and J genes are TRBV5-4 and TRBJ2-1; tentatively, D is TRBD2 (5 bases). The CDR3 covers 14 residues. Between the trimmed V and J ends, which lost 1 base and 7 bases, there was a span of 12 bases. Germline V gives CDR1 SGHNT, CDR2 YYREEE (reference sequence). For the CDR3, the DNA is TGTGCCAGCAGCTTGCTAGCCGGGGTGAATGAGCAGTTCTTC. This translates into CASSLLAGVNEQFF. The full variable domain, rest sourced from reference TRBV5-4 and TRBJ2-1, is ETGVTQSPTHLIKTRGQQVTLRCSSQSGHNTVSWYQQALGQGPQFIFQYYREEENGRGNFPPRFSGLQFPNYSSELNVNALELDDSALYLCASSLLAGVNEQFFGPGTRLTVL.

The table lists this clone with a few counts. V is TRBV28 and J is TRBJ1-1; D is unresolved. V was cut by 6 bases and J by 3 bases, with 8 bases left in between. CDR1 is MDHEN and CDR2 is SYDVKM in the germline V gene. There are 12 residues in the CDR3. Written as DNA, the CDR3 is TGTGCCAGCAGGAGGTCATACACTGAAGCTTTCTTT. This sequence encodes CASRRSYTEAFF.

This clone was recorded only once. This chain joins TRBV10-3 and TRBJ2-1; 12 bases agree with TRBD2. The CDR3 covers 17 residues. Germline CDR1 reads ENHRY; CDR2 reads SYGVKD. J lost 5 bases, V lost 4 bases, and 9 bases had no gene match. The CDR3 DNA reads TGTGCCATCAGTGGGTTGCTAGCGGGGGGGCCCGACAATGAGCAGTTCTTC. Translation: CAISGLLAGGPDNEQFF.

This clone was detected only a few times. V is TRBV4-1 and J is TRBJ2-7, with D perhaps matching TRBD1 (5 bases). This CDR3 comprises 18 residues. Per germline, CDR1 MGHRA and CDR2 YSYEKL. V shed 4 bases and J shed 3 bases, with 25 bases lying between them. The CDR3 DNA is TGCGCCAGCAGCCGAAACCACCCAACAGGAGTTTCCCACTACGAGCAGTACTTC. It specifies CASSRNHPTGVSHYEQYF.

With respect to this clone: Other DNA sequences from this sample encode an identical CDR3 as well. V gene TRBV4-3 combines with J gene TRBJ2-1; the D gene is possibly TRBD2 (7 bases). Between the trimmed V and J ends, which lost 0 bases and 7 bases, there was a span of 16 bases. CDR1 and CDR2 from the germline V gene are LGHNA and YSLEER. This CDR3 is 16 amino acids long. The CDR3 DNA is TGCGCCAGCAGCCAAGAAGGGGCGGGGGCCAAGAATGAGCAGTTCTTC. It is translated as CASSQEGAGAKNEQFF.

CDR3 loop: CASSYRAGALAYEQYF. As DNA, the CDR3 is TGTGCCAGCAGTTACAGGGCAGGGGCTTTAGCGTACGAGCAGTACTTC. The chain couples TRBV6-5 to TRBJ2-7; a possible D gene is TRBD1 (6 bases). Germline V lookup: CDR1 MNHEY, CDR2 SVGAGI. CDR3 size: 16 residues. V shed 2 bases and J shed 4 bases, with 18 bases lying between them.

This clone was found a few times. This chain joins TRBV2 and TRBJ2-3; 8 bases are shared with TRBD1. The germline CDR1 and CDR2 sequences are SNHLY and FYNNEI. V dropped 4 bases and J dropped 3; count of bases not matched to a gene: 3. There are 14 residues in the CDR3. Here the CDR3 reads CASSADRATDTQYF. The CDR3 nucleotides read TGTGCCAGCAGTGCGGACAGGGCAACAGATACGCAGTATTTT.

The chain has TRBV2 and TRBJ2-7; TRBD1 matches 9 bases. Germline-derived CDR1 and CDR2 are SNHLY and FYNNEI. The V and J ends lost 4 bases and 0 bases, in that order; junction bases with no gene match: 7. The length of the CDR3 is 16 residues. In DNA, the CDR3 is TGTGCCAGCAGTGTAGGACCGGGACAGGGCTCCTACGAGCAGTACTTC. Translation gives CASSVGPGQGSYEQYF.

This chain joins TRBV4-2 and TRBJ1-1; D is possibly TRBD1 (6 bases). This CDR3 is 16 amino acids long. The germline V gene has CDR1 LGHNA and CDR2 YNFKEQ. Trimming took 4 bases from V and 1 from J, leaving 16 bases between them. CDR3 loop: CASSREGDGGNTEAFF. Here the CDR3 DNA reads TGTGCCAGCAGCCGGGAGGGGGATGGTGGGAACACTGAAGCTTTCTTT.

This clone occurred a few times. The chain recombines TRBV5-5 with TRBJ1-5; possible D gene TRBD1, 6 bases. CDR1 and CDR2 (germline): SGHKS, YYEKEE (reference sequence). Trimming shortened V by 1 base and J by 9 bases, and 11 bases separated the two germline ends. The CDR3 loop spans 13 amino acids. CDR3 in DNA: TGTGCCAGCAGCTTGAACAGGGCTCCGCCCCAGCATTTT. It specifies CASSLNRAPPQHF.

For this clone: Other DNA sequences from this sample encode an identical CDR3 as well. This chain links TRBV5-1 with TRBJ2-5; D remains unclear. V was shortened by 0 bases and J by 5 bases, with 17 bases between the two germline ends. Germline V CDR1 and CDR2: SGHRS, YFSETQ. The CDR3 consists of 16 residues. The CDR3 DNA sequence: TGCGCCAGCAGCTTGGCCTATCACCCGAGGAAGGAGACCCAGTACTTC. It encodes CASSLAYHPRKETQYF.

This chain connects TRBV4-3 to TRBJ2-1, with TRBD1 identical over 7 bases. V gave up 4 bases and J gave up 4 bases; unmatched junction bases: 7. Germline-derived CDR1 and CDR2 are LGHNA and YSLEER. This CDR3 region has 15 residues. This CDR3 reads CASSPGTATYNEQFF. The CDR3 DNA is TGCGCCAGCAGCCCAGGGACAGCTACATACAATGAGCAGTTCTTC.

The chain is built from TRBV27 and TRBJ1-2; tentative D call: TRBD1 (5 bases). The length of the CDR3 is 16 residues. V gave up 5 bases and J gave up 3 bases, with 19 bases separating them. Germline V gene sequence: CDR1 MNHEY, CDR2 SMNVEV (reference sequence). The CDR3 loop reads CASSPRGRWEDYGYTF. CDR3 DNA sequence: TGTGCCAGCAGTCCCCGGGGACGTTGGGAGGACTATGGCTACACCTTC.

The chain joins TRBV7-2 to TRBJ1-3; D is unresolved. The CDR3 runs 15 residues. Germline loops: CDR1 SGHTA, CDR2 FQGNSA. V lost 1 base and J 1 base, leaving 8 bases between the germline ends. CDR3 sequence: CASSLGLTSGNTIYF. In DNA, the CDR3 is TGTGCCAGCAGCTTAGGACTTACTTCTGGAAACACCATATATTTT.

In this sample, this clone turned up a few times. This chain joins TRBV18 and TRBJ1-4; 12 bases line up with TRBD1. Per the germline V gene, CDR1 is KGHSH and CDR2 is LQKENI. The CDR3 is made up of 15 amino acids. V was clipped by 4 bases and J by 5 bases; unmatched bases: 2. For the CDR3, the DNA is TGTGCCAGCTCACGGGACAGGGGGCCCAATGAAAAACTGTTTTTT. This translates into CASSRDRGPNEKLFF.

The table lists this clone with a few counts. This rearrangement joins TRBV28 to TRBJ1-2, with a possible D match to TRBD1 (6 bases). Germline V CDR1 and CDR2: MDHEN, SYDVKM. The CDR3 has 14 amino acids. The germline V and J ends were trimmed by 5 bases and 1 base, with 11 bases remaining between them. DNA of the CDR3: TGTGCCAGCAGTGTCAGGACAGTTAACTATGGCTACACCTTC. It encodes CASSVRTVNYGYTF.

Concerning this clone itself: This likely stems from a read error, as it lies one base from a far larger clone. This same CDR3 is encoded by further DNA sequences in the sample. The chain is built from TRBV5-4 and TRBJ2-7; D possibly corresponds to TRBD1 (6 bases). Germline V gene data show CDR1 as SGHNT and CDR2 as YYREEE (reference sequence). The CDR3 runs to 15 residues. With 4 bases removed from V and 3 bases from J, the gap between germline ends came to 17 bases. The CDR3 region has the DNA TGTGCCAGCAGCCAAGAAGCAGGGGCGTTCTACGAGCAGTACTTC. Its translation: CASSQEAGAFYEQYF.

The V call is TRBV2, the J call TRBJ2-2; 10 nucleotides line up with TRBD2. Germline CDR1 and CDR2: SNHLY and FYNNEI. V dropped 5 bases and J dropped 4; count of bases not matched to a gene: 10. The CDR3 contains 17 residues. DNA for the CDR3: TGTGCCAGCAGTCTTTTTCTAGCGGGGGCCACCACCGGGGAGCTGTTTTTT. This codes for CASSLFLAGATTGELFF.

The chain carries TRBV6-1 and TRBJ2-5; D perhaps matches TRBD2 (6 bases). This CDR3 has 15 amino acids. Per germline, CDR1 MNHNS and CDR2 SASEGT. V lost 7 bases and J lost 2, with 17 bases in between. CDR3 protein: CASTSLRGYQETQYF. In DNA, the CDR3 is TGTGCCAGCACCAGCCTCCGGGGGTATCAAGAGACCCAGTACTTC.

The CDR3 sequence is CASSLARGNTQYF. In DNA form, the CDR3 reads TGCGCCAGCAGCTTGGCGAGGGGGAATACGCAGTATTTT. V usage is TRBV5-1 and J usage is TRBJ2-3, with D maybe TRBD1 (6 bases). The CDR3 totals 13 residues. CDR1 and CDR2 (germline): SGHRS, YFSETQ. Trimming cost V 0 bases and J 7 bases, with 9 bases left between them.

V is TRBV6-5 and J is TRBJ1-5; 7 bases align to TRBD1. The ends lost 6 bases at V and 5 bases at J; junction bases unmatched: 10. Germline V lookup: CDR1 MNHEY, CDR2 SVGAGI. This CDR3 has 15 amino acids. This CDR3 reads CASSPRQGVYQPQHF. The CDR3 DNA is TGTGCCAGCAGCCCTCGACAGGGAGTCTATCAGCCCCAGCATTTT.

As regards this clone: The sample carries other DNA sequences with the same CDR3. The chain uses TRBV4-1 and TRBJ2-5; D possibly corresponds to TRBD2 (5 bases). This CDR3 comprises 15 residues. Germline values: CDR1 MGHRA, CDR2 YSYEKL. Trimming removed 1 base from V and 8 bases from J, with 17 bases in between. The chain's CDR3 is CASSQGGGLLDTQYF. The CDR3 coding sequence is TGCGCCAGCAGCCAAGGAGGCGGGCTGTTAGATACCCAGTACTTC.

This clone was seen ten or more times. The V and J genes are TRBV29-1 and TRBJ2-3, with 11 bases that match TRBD2. Germline V CDR1 and CDR2: SQVTM, ANQGSEA. The CDR3 is 15 residues long. The junction had 5 bases not matched to a gene; V was cut back by 1 base and J by 5 bases. CDR3 in DNA: TGCAGCGTTGAAGTGGGGCTAGCGGGGGGAGATACGCAGTATTTT. Translation: CSVEVGLAGGDTQYF.

The V gene is TRBV6-5, the J gene TRBJ2-7; D is perhaps TRBD2 (5 bases). Deletions cut 6 bases from V and 5 bases from J, with 14 bases between. CDR3 length: 13 residues. The germline gives CDR1 MNHEY, CDR2 SVGAGI. CDR3 loop: CASSSGVRHEQYF. CDR3 DNA sequence: TGTGCCAGCAGCTCCGGGGTCCGCCACGAGCAGTACTTC.

The chain uses TRBV28 and TRBJ1-5; no reliable D call. Germline V gene data show CDR1 as MDHEN and CDR2 as SYDVKM. The CDR3 has 11 residues. Trimming cost V 6 bases and J 4 bases, with 4 bases left between them. CDR3 protein: CASSYNQPQHF. Here the CDR3 DNA reads TGTGCCAGCAGCTATAATCAGCCCCAGCATTTT.

This clone was observed once. The V gene is TRBV5-1, the J gene TRBJ2-3, with 9 nucleotides matching TRBD1. Germline lookup yields CDR1 SGHRS and CDR2 YFSETQ. After removal of 7 bases from V and 4 bases from J, the junction contained 16 bases not matched to a gene. CDR3 length: 17 residues. The CDR3 is CASGLVQGARPPDTQYF. The CDR3 DNA is TGCGCCAGCGGACTCGTACAGGGGGCCAGGCCCCCAGATACGCAGTATTTT.

The V and J genes are TRBV27 and TRBJ1-5; possibly TRBD1 for D (6 bases). Germline CDR1 and CDR2: MNHEY and SMNVEV (reference sequence). This CDR3 region has 15 residues. The V and J ends lost 7 bases and 2 bases respectively, with 15 bases between them. CDR3 amino acids: CASKPGRTGNQPQHF. The CDR3 nucleotides are TGTGCCAGCAAGCCTGGACGGACAGGCAATCAGCCCCAGCATTTT.